The clone carrying this T cell receptor beta chain has just a few counts. The antigen is undetermined. Trimming cost V 0 bases and J 6 bases; bases outside gene matches: 10. The CDR3 covers 17 residues. Germline CDR1 and CDR2: SGDLS and YYNGEE. From the RT-PCR reads, TCRdb called clonotypes with MiXCR, one entry per CDR3 protein. The table includes about 240,000 distinct CDR3 sequences, about 12% detected once. This sample was taken from a study of response to subunit inactivated influenza vaccine. Study-wide results and limits: Authors suggested each seasonal influenza vaccination recruits few new T cells.

The source of this sequence is a man between 50 and 59 years old who received an inactivated influenza vaccine. Material: non-naive T cells sorted from PBMCs, obtained around two weeks before vaccination. The J gene is TRBJ2-2, the V gene TRBV9, with 8 bases that match TRBD2. The CDR3 sequence is CASSVDVRAGVSGELFF. The CDR3 coding sequence is TGTGCCAGCAGCGTAGATGTGCGAGCGGGAGTTTCCGGGGAGCTGTTTTTT.